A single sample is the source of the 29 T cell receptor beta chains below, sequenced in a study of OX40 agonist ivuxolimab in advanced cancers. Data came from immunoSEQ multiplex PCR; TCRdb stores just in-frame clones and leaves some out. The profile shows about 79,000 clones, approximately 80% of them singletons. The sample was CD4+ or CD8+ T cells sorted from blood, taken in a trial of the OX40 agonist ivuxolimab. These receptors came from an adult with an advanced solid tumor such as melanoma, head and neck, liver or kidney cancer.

This chain's CDR3 is CASSGTGGFTEAFF. The CDR3 nucleotides read TGCGCCAGCAGCGGGACAGGGGGGTTTACTGAAGCTTTCTTT. The chain employs TRBV5-1 and TRBJ1-1, with 11 bases lining up with TRBD1. V trimming: 4 bases; J trimming: 5 bases; junction bases outside the gene matches: 4. The germline CDR1 and CDR2 sequences are SGHRS and YFSETQ. The CDR3 is made up of 14 amino acids.

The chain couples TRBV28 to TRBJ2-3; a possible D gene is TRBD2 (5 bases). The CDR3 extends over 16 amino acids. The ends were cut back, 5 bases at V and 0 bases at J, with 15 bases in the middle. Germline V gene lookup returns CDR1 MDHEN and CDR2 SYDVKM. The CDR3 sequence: CASSGWGVTSTDTQYF. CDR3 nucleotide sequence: TGTGCCAGCAGTGGATGGGGAGTAACTAGCACAGATACGCAGTATTTT.

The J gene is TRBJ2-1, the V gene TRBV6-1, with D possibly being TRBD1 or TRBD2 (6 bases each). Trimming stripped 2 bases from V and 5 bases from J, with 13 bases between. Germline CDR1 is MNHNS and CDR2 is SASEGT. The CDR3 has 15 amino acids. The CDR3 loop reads CASSETGRKNNEQFF. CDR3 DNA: TGTGCCAGCAGTGAAACAGGGAGGAAAAACAATGAGCAGTTCTTC.

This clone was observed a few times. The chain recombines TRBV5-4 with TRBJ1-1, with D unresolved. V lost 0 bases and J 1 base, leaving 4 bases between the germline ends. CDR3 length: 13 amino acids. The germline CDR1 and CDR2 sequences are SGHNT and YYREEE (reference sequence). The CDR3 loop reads CASSLESNTEAFF. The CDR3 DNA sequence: TGTGCCAGCAGCTTGGAGTCGAACACTGAAGCTTTCTTT. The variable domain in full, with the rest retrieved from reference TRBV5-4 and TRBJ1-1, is ETGVTQSPTHLIKTRGQQVTLRCSSQSGHNTVSWYQQALGQGPQFIFQYYREEENGRGNFPPRFSGLQFPNYSSELNVNALELDDSALYLCASSLESNTEAFFGQGTRLTVV.

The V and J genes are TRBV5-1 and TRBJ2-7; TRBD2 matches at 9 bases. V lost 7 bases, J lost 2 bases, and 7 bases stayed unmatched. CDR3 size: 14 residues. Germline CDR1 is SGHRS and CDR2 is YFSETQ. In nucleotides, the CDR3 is TGCGCCAGCGCGATAGGCGGGGGGGCCTACGAGCAGTACTTC. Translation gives CASAIGGGAYEQYF.

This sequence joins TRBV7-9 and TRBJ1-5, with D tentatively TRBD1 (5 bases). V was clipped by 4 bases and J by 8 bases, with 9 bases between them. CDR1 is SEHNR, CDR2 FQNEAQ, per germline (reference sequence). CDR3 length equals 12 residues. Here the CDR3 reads CASSSGWEPQHF. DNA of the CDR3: TGTGCCAGCAGCTCAGGGTGGGAGCCCCAGCATTTT. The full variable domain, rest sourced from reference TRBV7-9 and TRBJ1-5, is DTGVSQNPRHKITKRGQNVTFRCDPISEHNRLYWYRQTLGQGPEFLTYFQNEAQLEKSRLLSDRFSAERPKGSFSTLEIQRTEQGDSAMYLCASSSGWEPQHFGDGTRLSIL.

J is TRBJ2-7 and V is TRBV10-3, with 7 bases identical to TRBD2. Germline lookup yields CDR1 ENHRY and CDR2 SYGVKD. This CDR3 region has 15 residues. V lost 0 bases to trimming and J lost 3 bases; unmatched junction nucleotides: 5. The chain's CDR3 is CAISESLGGSYEQYF. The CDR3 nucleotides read TGTGCCATCAGTGAGTCTTTGGGGGGGAGCTACGAGCAGTACTTC.

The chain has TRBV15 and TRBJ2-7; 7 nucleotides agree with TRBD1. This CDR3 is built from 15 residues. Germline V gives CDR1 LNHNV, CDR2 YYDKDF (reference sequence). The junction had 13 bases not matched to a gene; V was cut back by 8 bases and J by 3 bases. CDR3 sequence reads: CATGIGSTGDYEQYF. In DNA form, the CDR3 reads TGTGCCACCGGCATCGGGTCAACAGGGGACTACGAGCAGTACTTC.

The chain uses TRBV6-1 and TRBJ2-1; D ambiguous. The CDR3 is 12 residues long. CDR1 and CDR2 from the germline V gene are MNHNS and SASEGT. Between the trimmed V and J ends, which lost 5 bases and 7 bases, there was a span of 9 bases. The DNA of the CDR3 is TGTGCCAGCAGTTCCTGGTGGAATGAGCAGTTCTTC. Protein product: CASSSWWNEQFF.

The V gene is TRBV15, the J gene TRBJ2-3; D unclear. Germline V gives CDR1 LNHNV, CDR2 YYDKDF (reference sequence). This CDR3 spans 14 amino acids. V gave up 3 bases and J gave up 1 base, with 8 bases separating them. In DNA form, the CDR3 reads TGTGCCACCAGCAGTTTCCGGCGCACAGATACGCAGTATTTT. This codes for CATSSFRRTDTQYF.

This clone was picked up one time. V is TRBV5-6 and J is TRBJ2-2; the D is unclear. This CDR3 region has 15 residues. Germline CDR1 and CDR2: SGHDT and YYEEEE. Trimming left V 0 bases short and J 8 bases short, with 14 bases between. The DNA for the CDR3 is TGTGCCAGCAGCTTGGCCGGTAGGCTAGAGGGGGAGCTGTTTTTT. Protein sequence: CASSLAGRLEGELFF.

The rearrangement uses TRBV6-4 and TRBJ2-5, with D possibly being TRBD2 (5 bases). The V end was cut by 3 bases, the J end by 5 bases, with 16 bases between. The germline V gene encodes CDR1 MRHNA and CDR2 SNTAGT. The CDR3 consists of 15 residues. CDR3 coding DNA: TGTGCCAGCAGTGAAGAGGGCGGTCGGGTGGAGACCCAGTACTTC. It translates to CASSEEGGRVETQYF.

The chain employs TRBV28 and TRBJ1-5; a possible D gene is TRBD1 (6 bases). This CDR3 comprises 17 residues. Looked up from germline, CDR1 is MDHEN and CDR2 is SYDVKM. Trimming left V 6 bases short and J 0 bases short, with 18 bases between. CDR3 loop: CASRPTGPRYSNQPQHF. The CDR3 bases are TGTGCCAGCAGGCCTACAGGGCCAAGGTATAGCAATCAGCCCCAGCATTTT. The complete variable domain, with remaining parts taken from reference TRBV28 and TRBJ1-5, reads DVKVTQSSRYLVKRTGEKVFLECVQDMDHENMFWYRQDPGLGLRLIYFSYDVKMKEKGDIPEGYSVSREKKERFSLILESASTNQTSMYLCASRPTGPRYSNQPQHFGDGTRLSIL.

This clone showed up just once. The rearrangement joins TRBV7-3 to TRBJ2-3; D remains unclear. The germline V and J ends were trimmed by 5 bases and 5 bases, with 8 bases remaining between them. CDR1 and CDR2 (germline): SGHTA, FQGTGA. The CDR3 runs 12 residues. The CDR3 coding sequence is TGTGCCAGCAGCGCAGGCGTAGATACGCAGTATTTT. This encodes CASSAGVDTQYF.

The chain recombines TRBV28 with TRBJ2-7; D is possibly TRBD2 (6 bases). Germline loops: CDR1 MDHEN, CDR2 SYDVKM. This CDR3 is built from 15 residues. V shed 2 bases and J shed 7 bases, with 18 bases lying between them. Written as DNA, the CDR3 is TGTGCCAGCAGTTTAGGGGTCCGGGACTCCGTGGAGCAGTACTTC. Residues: CASSLGVRDSVEQYF.

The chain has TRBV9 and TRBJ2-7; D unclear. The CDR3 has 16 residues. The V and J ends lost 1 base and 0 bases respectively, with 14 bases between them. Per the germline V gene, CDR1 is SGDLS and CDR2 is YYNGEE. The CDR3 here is CASSVSAQISSYEQYF. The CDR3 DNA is TGTGCCAGCAGCGTATCAGCGCAAATCTCCTCCTACGAGCAGTACTTC.

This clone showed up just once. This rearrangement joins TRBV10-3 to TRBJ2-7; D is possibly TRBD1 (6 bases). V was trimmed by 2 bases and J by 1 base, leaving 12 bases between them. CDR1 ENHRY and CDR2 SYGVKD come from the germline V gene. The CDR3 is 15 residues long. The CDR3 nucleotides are TGTGCCATCAGTGAGGACAGGTTTCTTTCCTACGAGCAGTACTTC. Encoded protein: CAISEDRFLSYEQYF.

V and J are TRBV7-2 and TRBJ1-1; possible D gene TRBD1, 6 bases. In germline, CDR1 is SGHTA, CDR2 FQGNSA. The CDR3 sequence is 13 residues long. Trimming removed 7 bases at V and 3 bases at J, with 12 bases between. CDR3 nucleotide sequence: TGTGCCAGCACCAAGGGGGGTGACACTGAAGCTTTCTTT. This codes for CASTKGGDTEAFF.

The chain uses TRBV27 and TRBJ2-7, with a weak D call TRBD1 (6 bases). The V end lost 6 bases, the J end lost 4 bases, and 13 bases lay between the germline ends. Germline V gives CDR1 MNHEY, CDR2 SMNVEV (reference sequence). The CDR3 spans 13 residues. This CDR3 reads CASRGGYSYEQYF. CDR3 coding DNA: TGTGCCAGCAGAGGGGGTTACAGTTACGAGCAGTACTTC.

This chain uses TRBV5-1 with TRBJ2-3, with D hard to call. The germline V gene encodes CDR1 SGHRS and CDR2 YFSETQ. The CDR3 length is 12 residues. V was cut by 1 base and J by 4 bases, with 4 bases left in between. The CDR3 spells CASSLSADTQYF. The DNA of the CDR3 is TGCGCCAGCAGCTTGTCAGCAGATACGCAGTATTTT.

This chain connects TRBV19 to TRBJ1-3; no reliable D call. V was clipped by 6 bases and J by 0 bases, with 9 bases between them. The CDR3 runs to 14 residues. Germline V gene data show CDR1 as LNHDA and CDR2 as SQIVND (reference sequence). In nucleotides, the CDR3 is TGTGCCAGTAGGACTCCGGGCTCTGGAAACACCATATATTTT. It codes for CASRTPGSGNTIYF.

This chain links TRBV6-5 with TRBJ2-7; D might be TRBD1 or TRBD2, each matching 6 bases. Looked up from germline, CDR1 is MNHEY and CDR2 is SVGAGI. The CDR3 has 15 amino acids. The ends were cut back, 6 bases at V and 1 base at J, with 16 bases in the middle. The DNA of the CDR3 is TGTGCCAGCAGCCTCTTGTTAGGGGGGTCCTACGAGCAGTACTTC. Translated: CASSLLLGGSYEQYF.

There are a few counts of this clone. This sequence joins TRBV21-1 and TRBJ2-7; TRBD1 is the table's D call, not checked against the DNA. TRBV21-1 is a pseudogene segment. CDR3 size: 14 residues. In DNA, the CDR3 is TGTGCCAGCTTCGATAGACAGGGGTCGCGGGAGCAGTACTTC. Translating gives CASFDRQGSREQYF.

CDR3 nucleotides: TGTGCCAGCAGTCCTAGCAATATCCTGGCCGGGCTAAAAATACTAGATACGCAGTATTTT. Translated: CASSPSNILAGLKILDTQYF. This chain links TRBV27 with TRBJ2-3; possible D gene TRBD2, 5 bases. The CDR3 runs 20 residues. V was clipped by 5 bases and J by 5 bases, with 32 bases between them. The germline gives CDR1 MNHEY, CDR2 SMNVEV (reference sequence).

In nucleotides, the CDR3 is TGTGCCAGCAGCGTAGATCGTGGACTCAGCACAGATACGCAGTATTTT. Translated: CASSVDRGLSTDTQYF. The chain couples TRBV9 to TRBJ2-3, with a weak D call TRBD2 (5 bases). The length of the CDR3 is 16 residues. Trimming shortened V by 0 bases and J by 0 bases, and 11 bases separated the two germline ends. Germline CDR1 and CDR2: SGDLS and YYNGEE.

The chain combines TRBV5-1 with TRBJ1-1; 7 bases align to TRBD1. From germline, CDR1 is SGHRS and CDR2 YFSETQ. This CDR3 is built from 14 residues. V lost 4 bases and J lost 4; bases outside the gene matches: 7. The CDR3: CASSPDRPSTEAFF. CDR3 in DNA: TGCGCCAGCAGCCCGGACAGGCCCAGCACTGAAGCTTTCTTT.

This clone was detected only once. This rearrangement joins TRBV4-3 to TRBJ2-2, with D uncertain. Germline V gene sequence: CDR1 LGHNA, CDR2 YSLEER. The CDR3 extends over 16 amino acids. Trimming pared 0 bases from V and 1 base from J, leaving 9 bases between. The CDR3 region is CASSQEVGLNTGELFF. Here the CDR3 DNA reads TGCGCCAGCAGCCAAGAGGTAGGGCTGAACACCGGGGAGCTGTTTTTT.

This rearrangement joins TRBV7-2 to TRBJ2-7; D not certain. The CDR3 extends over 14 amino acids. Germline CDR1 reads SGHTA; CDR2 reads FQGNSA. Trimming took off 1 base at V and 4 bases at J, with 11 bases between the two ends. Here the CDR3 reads CASSLVGLSYEQYF. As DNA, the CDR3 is TGTGCCAGCAGCTTAGTAGGGTTGTCATACGAGCAGTACTTC.

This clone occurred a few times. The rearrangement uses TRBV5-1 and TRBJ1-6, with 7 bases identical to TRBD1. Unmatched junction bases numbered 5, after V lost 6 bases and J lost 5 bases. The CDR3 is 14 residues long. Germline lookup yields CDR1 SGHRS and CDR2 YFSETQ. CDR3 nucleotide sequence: TGCGCCAGCACCTCCGGGACAGATAATTCACCCCTCCACTTT. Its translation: CASTSGTDNSPLHF.